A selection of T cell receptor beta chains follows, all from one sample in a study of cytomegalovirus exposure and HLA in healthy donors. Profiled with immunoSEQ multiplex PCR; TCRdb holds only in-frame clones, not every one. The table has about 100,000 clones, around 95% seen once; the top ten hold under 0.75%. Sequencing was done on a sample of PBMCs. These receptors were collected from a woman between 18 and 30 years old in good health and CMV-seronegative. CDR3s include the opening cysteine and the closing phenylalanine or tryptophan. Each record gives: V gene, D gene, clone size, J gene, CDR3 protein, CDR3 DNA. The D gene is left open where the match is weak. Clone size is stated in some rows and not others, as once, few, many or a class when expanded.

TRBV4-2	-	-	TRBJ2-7	CASSQVSSSYEQYF	TGTGCCAGCAGCCAAGTATCTAGCTCCTACGAGCAGTACTTC
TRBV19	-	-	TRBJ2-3	CASSKEYTDTQYF	TGTGCCAGTAGTAAAGAATACACAGATACGCAGTATTTT
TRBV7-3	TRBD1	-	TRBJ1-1	CASSRTGGTREAFF	TGTGCCAGCAGCAGGACAGGGGGCACACGTGAAGCTTTCTTT
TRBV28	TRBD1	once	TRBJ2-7	CASSIQGAGYEQYF	TGTGCCAGCAGTATACAGGGGGCTGGGTACGAGCAGTACTTC
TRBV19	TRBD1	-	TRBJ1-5	CASRDRGLQNQPQHF	TGTGCCAGTAGGGACAGGGGGCTGCAGAATCAGCCCCAGCATTTT
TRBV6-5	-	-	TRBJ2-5	CASSPRGAGETQYF	TGTGCCAGCAGTCCCCGGGGGGCCGGGGAGACCCAGTACTTC
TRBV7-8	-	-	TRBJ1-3	CASSSRVSSGNTIYF	TGTGCCAGCAGCTCCCGGGTGAGCTCTGGAAACACCATATATTTT
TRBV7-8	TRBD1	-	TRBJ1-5	CASSSQTGTLNQPQHF	TGTGCCAGCAGCTCTCAGACAGGGACACTCAATCAGCCCCAGCATTTT
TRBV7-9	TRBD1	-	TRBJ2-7	CASSYLPQTGGYEQYF	TGTGCCAGCAGCTATCTCCCACAGACAGGGGGCTACGAGCAGTACTTC
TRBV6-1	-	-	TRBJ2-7	CASSAVSSSYEQYF	TGTGCCAGCAGTGCGGTGTCCTCCTCCTACGAGCAGTACTTC
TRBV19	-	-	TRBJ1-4	CASRELGEGNEKLFF	TGTGCCAGTAGAGAGTTGGGGGAGGGAAATGAAAAACTGTTTTTT
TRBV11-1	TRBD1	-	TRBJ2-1	CASSFGPGQGGNEQFF	TGTGCCAGCAGCTTCGGCCCAGGACAGGGGGGTAATGAGCAGTTCTTC
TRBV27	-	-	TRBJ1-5	CAKTGGQPQHF	TGTGCCAAAACGGGGGGACAGCCCCAGCATTTT
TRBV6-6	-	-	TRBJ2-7	CASSYSRGANEQYF	TGTGCCAGCAGTTACTCCCGTGGAGCAAACGAGCAGTACTTC
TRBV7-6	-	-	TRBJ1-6	CASSLHLSGGHLVSQPLHF	TGTGCCAGCAGCTTACACCTATCGGGGGGGCACCTCGTAAGTCAGCCGCTCCACTTT
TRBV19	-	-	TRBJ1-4	CATQGLRTNEKLFF	TGTGCCACCCAGGGTTTAAGGACTAATGAAAAACTGTTTTTT
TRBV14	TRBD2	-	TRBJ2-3	CASSQRRGAGGTDTQYF	TGTGCCAGCAGCCAACGGCGGGGGGCCGGAGGCACAGATACGCAGTATTTT
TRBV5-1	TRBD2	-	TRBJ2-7	CASSFSLSLTSGAFYEQYF	TGCGCCAGCAGCTTTTCCCTAAGCCTAACTAGCGGGGCCTTCTACGAGCAGTACTTC
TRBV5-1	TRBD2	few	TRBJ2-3	CASSLGKRGVDTQYF	TGCGCCAGCAGCTTGGGGAAGCGGGGGGTAGATACGCAGTATTTT
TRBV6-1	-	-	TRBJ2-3	CASRAATGLTTQYF	TGTGCCAGCAGGGCGGCAACAGGGTTAACTACGCAGTATTTT
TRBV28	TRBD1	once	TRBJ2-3	CASSSGQGGDTQYF	TGTGCCAGCAGTTCGGGACAGGGAGGAGATACGCAGTATTTT
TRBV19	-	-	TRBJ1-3	CASSTGGSGNTIYF	TGTGCCAGTAGTACTGGAGGGTCTGGAAACACCATATATTTT
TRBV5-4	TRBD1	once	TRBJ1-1	CASSPRDSQNTEAFF	TGTGCCAGCAGCCCCAGGGACAGCCAGAACACTGAAGCTTTCTTT
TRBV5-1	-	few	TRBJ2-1	CASSLLQRNEQFF	TGCGCCAGCAGCTTGCTTCAGAGGAATGAGCAGTTCTTC
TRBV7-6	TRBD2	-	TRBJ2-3	CASSLRVGAGGPDTQYF	TGTGCCAGCAGCTTACGCGTTGGGGCGGGGGGGCCGGATACGCAGTATTTT
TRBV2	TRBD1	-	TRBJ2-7	CASSGDSYEQYF	TGTGCCAGCAGTGGGGACAGCTACGAGCAGTACTTC
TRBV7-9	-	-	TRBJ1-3	CASSRAGTGNTIYF	TGTGCCAGCAGTCGTGCAGGGACTGGAAACACCATATATTTT
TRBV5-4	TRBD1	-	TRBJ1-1	CASSFRRGRTTEAFF	TGTGCCAGCAGCTTCCGGAGGGGGCGGACCACTGAAGCTTTCTTT
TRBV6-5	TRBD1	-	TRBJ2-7	CASSVTGQGAYEQYF	TGTGCCAGCAGCGTTACGGGACAGGGGGCCTACGAGCAGTACTTC
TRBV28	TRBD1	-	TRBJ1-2	CASSSGDSGRTAYGYTF	TGTGCCAGCAGCTCCGGGGACAGCGGACGGACGGCCTATGGCTACACCTTC
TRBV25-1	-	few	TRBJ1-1	CASSERENTEAFF	TGTGCCAGCAGTGAGCGGGAGAACACTGAAGCTTTCTTT
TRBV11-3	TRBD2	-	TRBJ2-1	CASSLETSGANEQFF	TGTGCCAGCAGCTTAGAGACTAGCGGGGCCAATGAGCAGTTCTTC
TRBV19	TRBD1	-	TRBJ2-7	CASSPSGTGYHEQYF	TGTGCCAGTAGTCCATCCGGGACAGGGTACCACGAGCAGTACTTC
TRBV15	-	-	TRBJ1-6	CATSRDGLGTNSPLHF	TGTGCCACCAGCAGAGACGGCCTCGGGACAAATTCACCCCTCCACTTT
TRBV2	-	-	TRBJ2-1	CASRDSGYNEQFF	TGTGCCAGCAGGGACAGTGGGTACAATGAGCAGTTCTTC
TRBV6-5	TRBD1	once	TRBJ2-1	CASRLGQGASQFF	TGTGCCAGCAGACTCGGACAGGGGGCCTCCCAGTTCTTC
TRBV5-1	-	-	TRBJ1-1	CASSHTVGGTEAFF	TGCGCCAGCAGCCATACAGTGGGGGGCACTGAAGCTTTCTTT